The present T cell receptor beta chain was sequenced within a study of response to subunit inactivated influenza vaccine. Whole-study findings and limits: Authors suggested that a seasonal influenza vaccination recruits few new T cells each time.

Losses at the gene ends were 3 bases for V and 0 bases for J; bases not matched to a gene: 3. This CDR3 contains 15 residues. Per germline, CDR1 SGHRS and CDR2 YFSETQ. This clonotype has at least ten counts. Antigen specificity is unknown. TCRdb reprocessed the RT-PCR reads via MiXCR and lists one record per CDR3 protein. This table has some 640,000 distinct CDR3 sequences, around 14% appearing once. The clonotype originates from a man aged 50 to 59 who received an inactivated influenza vaccine. The chain couples TRBV5-1 to TRBJ2-1, with 7 bases aligning to TRBD2. The sequencing here drew on PBMCs from blood, taken roughly 2 weeks before vaccination. Here the CDR3 DNA reads TGCGCCAGCAGCTATTTAGCGGGCTCCTACAATGAGCAGTTCTTC. Amino acids: CASSYLAGSYNEQFF.